This T cell receptor beta chain was obtained from a study of blood T cells in healthy people across ages. V lost 4 bases to trimming and J lost 6 bases; unmatched junction nucleotides: 10. The CDR3 loop spans 16 amino acids. CDR1 and CDR2 (germline): KGHDR, SFDVKD. Regarding this clonotype: What it recognizes is unknown.

Study-wide results and caveats: TCR beta diversity correlated strongly with naive T cell percentage. Unknown donor CMV status possibly confounded expanded clonotype changes.

Peripheral blood samples of roughly 9.8 milliliters were drawn from each donor. Using a J-beta primer mix together with a sample-barcoded 5' primer, a second PCR was run for roughly 7 to 12 cycles. TCRdb re-called the 5' RACE reads through MiXCR, storing one row per CDR3 protein. In the table there are about 720,000 distinct CDR3 sequences, 22% of which are singletons. The sample was blood. This rearrangement joins TRBV24-1 to TRBJ2-1; the match to TRBD2 covers 8 bases. The receptor was derived from a man in his sixties or seventies in good health. In DNA form, the CDR3 reads TGTGCCACCAGTGAACCAGCGGGAGTAAGGGCCAATGAGCAGTTCTTC. Its protein is CATSEPAGVRANEQFF.